This T cell receptor (beta chain) stems from a study of blood T cell repertoires in COVID-19. Study background: The samples span acute and convalescent COVID-19 from the United States, Italy and Spain. In each case, the material was cDNA or gDNA derived from T cells, B-cell-depleted T cells, or PBMCs.

With 2 bases clipped from V and 4 bases from J, the junction kept 5 bases outside the gene matches. From germline, CDR1 is SGHKS and CDR2 YYEKEE (reference sequence). This CDR3 contains 14 residues. As originally analysed: Counts of nucleated cells, estimated from reference gene primer amplification, were obtained. Only in-frame clones appear in the TCRdb table, and some are missing; sequencing was by immunoSEQ multiplex PCR. That table supplies the V and J calls and clone size; D and trimming were determined from the DNA. The sample lists 200,000 to 300,000 clones, around nine tenths occurring once.

Material: peripheral blood. V is TRBV5-5 and J is TRBJ1-1, with 7 bases lining up with TRBD1. The TCR comes from a man in his thirties or forties with active or convalescent COVID-19. CDR3 nucleotides: TGTGCCAGCAGCTTAGGGGGCGGCGTCACTGAAGCTTTCTTT. It specifies CASSLGGGVTEAFF.